These T cell receptor beta chains were read from a single sample in a study of cytomegalovirus exposure and HLA in healthy donors. The table came from immunoSEQ multiplex PCR; TCRdb's copy has only in-frame clones and leaves some out. Of over 55,000 clones listed, over 75% were seen once; the top ten hold about 12%. Sequenced: PBMCs. These receptors were collected from a woman aged 25 to 39 in good health and CMV-seropositive. Both conserved end residues are part of each CDR3. A D gene is named only where the DNA matches it firmly. A row's size may be missing; if present it is once, few, many or a size class.

abundance: .; d_gene: TRBD1; v_gene: TRBV5-1; j_gene: TRBJ2-7; CDR3nt: TGCGCCAGCAGCTTTGGGGGACAGGGCGGAGAGCAGTACTTC; CDR3aa: CASSFGGQGGEQYF
abundance: .; d_gene: TRBD1; v_gene: TRBV6-5; j_gene: TRBJ1-2; CDR3nt: TGTGCCAGCAGCCACAGGGGGCACGATGGCTACACCTTC; CDR3aa: CASSHRGHDGYTF
abundance: .; d_gene: .; v_gene: TRBV5-1; j_gene: TRBJ2-1; CDR3nt: TGCGCCAGCAGCTTGGACCCCGGAGGGGCTGAGCAGTTCTTC; CDR3aa: CASSLDPGGAEQFF
abundance: .; d_gene: .; v_gene: TRBV4-1; j_gene: TRBJ2-1; CDR3nt: TGCGCCAGCAGCCCCCGGGTTCCAGGGGATGAGCAGTTCTTC; CDR3aa: CASSPRVPGDEQFF
abundance: .; d_gene: .; v_gene: TRBV7-9; j_gene: TRBJ1-1; CDR3nt: TGTGCCAGCAGCTCACTCCCTAGGATTATTCAGGGTTCGGTAACTTTCTTT; CDR3aa: CASSSLPRIIQGSVTFF
abundance: .; d_gene: .; v_gene: TRBV7-2; j_gene: TRBJ1-6; CDR3nt: TGTGCCAGCAGCTTAGTCACAGTTGTCTCACCCCTCCACTTT; CDR3aa: CASSLVTVVSPLHF
abundance: once; d_gene: .; v_gene: TRBV30; j_gene: TRBJ2-5; CDR3nt: TGTGCCTGGAAGATACCTCCAGGGACCCAGTACTTC; CDR3aa: CAWKIPPGTQYF
abundance: .; d_gene: TRBD2; v_gene: TRBV7-6; j_gene: TRBJ2-1; CDR3nt: TGTGCCAGCAGCGGAGGGACTAGCGAGTACAATGAGCAGTTCTTC; CDR3aa: CASSGGTSEYNEQFF
abundance: .; d_gene: TRBD2; v_gene: TRBV18; j_gene: TRBJ2-7; CDR3nt: TGTGCCAGCTCACCAGCGGGAGGAGGATACGAGCAGTACTTC; CDR3aa: CASSPAGGGYEQYF
abundance: .; d_gene: TRBD2; v_gene: TRBV6-5; j_gene: TRBJ2-1; CDR3nt: TGTGCCAGCAGCCTTAGCGGGAGGGCCAATGAGCAGTTCTTC; CDR3aa: CASSLSGRANEQFF
abundance: .; d_gene: .; v_gene: TRBV6-5; j_gene: TRBJ2-7; CDR3nt: TGTGCCAGCAGTCGGGGAACGGGAGCCGCCTACGAGCAGTACTTC; CDR3aa: CASSRGTGAAYEQYF
abundance: .; d_gene: TRBD2; v_gene: TRBV5-1; j_gene: TRBJ2-1; CDR3nt: TGCGCCAGCAGCTTGGGGACTAGCGGGGGGGACAGCTCCTACAATGAGCAGTTCTTC; CDR3aa: CASSLGTSGGDSSYNEQFF
abundance: few; d_gene: TRBD1; v_gene: TRBV19; j_gene: TRBJ1-4; CDR3nt: TGTGCCAGTAGTACCCTCGGGACAGGGGGTGAAAAACTGTTTTTT; CDR3aa: CASSTLGTGGEKLFF
abundance: .; d_gene: TRBD2; v_gene: TRBV2; j_gene: TRBJ2-1; CDR3nt: TGTGCCAGCAGGTTTACTAGCGAATACAATGAGCAGTTCTTC; CDR3aa: CASRFTSEYNEQFF
abundance: .; d_gene: .; v_gene: TRBV29-1; j_gene: TRBJ2-5; CDR3nt: TGCAGCGTTGGGGGCAGGCTAACGCAAGAGACCCAGTACTTC; CDR3aa: CSVGGRLTQETQYF
abundance: once; d_gene: TRBD2; v_gene: TRBV5-4; j_gene: TRBJ2-5; CDR3nt: TGTGCCAGCAGCTTGCCGGGACTAGCGGAAGAGACCCAGTACTTC; CDR3aa: CASSLPGLAEETQYF
abundance: .; d_gene: .; v_gene: TRBV15; j_gene: TRBJ2-7; CDR3nt: TGTGCCACCAGCCCCGATCGAGAGACTAGCGAGCAGTACTTC; CDR3aa: CATSPDRETSEQYF
abundance: once; d_gene: TRBD2; v_gene: TRBV29-1; j_gene: TRBJ2-7; CDR3nt: TGCAGCGTTAGCGGGGGAGGAGGTCCCTACGAGCAGTACTTC; CDR3aa: CSVSGGGGPYEQYF